This T cell receptor beta chain stems from a study of cytomegalovirus exposure and HLA in healthy donors. Overall study results and limits: V- and J-gene trimming of TCR beta was linked (in a later analysis) to a missense DCLRE1C variant.

It was with 60 Vbeta and 13 Jbeta primers that the PCR ran. Sequencing used immunoSEQ multiplex PCR; TCRdb keeps in-frame clones, though not all of them. The sample includes 150,000 to 200,000 clones, around 83% of them seen just once. Comments on this clone: The antigen remains undetermined.

The TCR was taken from a man aged 50 to 60 in good health and CMV-seronegative. Material for sequencing was PBMCs.

The CDR3 DNA sequence: TGCGCCAGCAGCCTAAGACCCGGTGGCGGCACTGAAGCTTTCTTT. It is translated as CASSLRPGGGTEAFF. This chain links TRBV5-1 with TRBJ1-1; D is ambiguous. This CDR3 contains 15 residues. Between the trimmed V and J ends, which lost 4 bases and 4 bases, there was a span of 17 bases. Germline V gene sequence: CDR1 SGHRS, CDR2 YFSETQ.